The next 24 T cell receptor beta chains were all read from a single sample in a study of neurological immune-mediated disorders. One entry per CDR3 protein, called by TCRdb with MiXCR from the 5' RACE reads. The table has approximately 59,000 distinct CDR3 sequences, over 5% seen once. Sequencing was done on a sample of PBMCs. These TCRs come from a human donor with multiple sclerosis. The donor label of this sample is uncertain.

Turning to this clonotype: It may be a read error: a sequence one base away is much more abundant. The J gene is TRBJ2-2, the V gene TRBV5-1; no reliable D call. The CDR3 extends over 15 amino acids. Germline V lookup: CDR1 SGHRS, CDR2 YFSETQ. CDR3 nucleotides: TGCTCCAGCAGCTTGGCCTTAGGGAACACCGGGGAGCTGTTTTTT. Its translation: CSSSLALGNTGELFF.

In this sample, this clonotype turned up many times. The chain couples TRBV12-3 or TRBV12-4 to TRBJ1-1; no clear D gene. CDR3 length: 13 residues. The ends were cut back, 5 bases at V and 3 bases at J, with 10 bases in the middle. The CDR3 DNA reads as TGTGCCAGCAGTCCAGAGCTTTACACTGAAGCTTTCTTT. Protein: CASSPELYTEAFF.

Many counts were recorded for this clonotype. The CDR3 coding sequence is TGCAGTGCTAGCCCGCGACAGATCTACGAGCAGTACTTC. Protein product: CSASPRQIYEQYF. This chain uses TRBV20-1 with TRBJ2-7, with a possible D match to TRBD1 (5 bases). The CDR3 contains 13 residues. Trimming took off 3 bases at V and 3 bases at J, with 12 bases between the two ends. The germline gives CDR1 DFQATT, CDR2 SNEGSKA (reference sequence).

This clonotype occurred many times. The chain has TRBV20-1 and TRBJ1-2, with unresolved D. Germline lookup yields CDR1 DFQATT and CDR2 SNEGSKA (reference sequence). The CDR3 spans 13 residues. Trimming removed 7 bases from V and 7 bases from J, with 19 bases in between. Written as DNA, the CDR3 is TGCAGTGGACCTGACGGGCTTTTGGGTGGCTACACCTTC. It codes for CSGPDGLLGGYTF.

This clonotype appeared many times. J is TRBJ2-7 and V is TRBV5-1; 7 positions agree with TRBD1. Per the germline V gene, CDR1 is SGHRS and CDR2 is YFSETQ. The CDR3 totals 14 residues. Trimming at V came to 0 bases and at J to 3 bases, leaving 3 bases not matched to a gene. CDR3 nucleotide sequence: TGCGCCAGCAGCTTGGAGGGGGCGAACTACGAGCAGTACTTC. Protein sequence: CASSLEGANYEQYF.

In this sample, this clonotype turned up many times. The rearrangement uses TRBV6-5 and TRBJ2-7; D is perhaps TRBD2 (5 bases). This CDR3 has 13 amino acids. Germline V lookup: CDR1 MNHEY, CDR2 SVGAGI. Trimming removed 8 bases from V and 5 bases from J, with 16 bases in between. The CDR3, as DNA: TGTGCCAGCTACACGTCGGGGATACACGAGCAGTACTTC. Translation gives CASYTSGIHEQYF.

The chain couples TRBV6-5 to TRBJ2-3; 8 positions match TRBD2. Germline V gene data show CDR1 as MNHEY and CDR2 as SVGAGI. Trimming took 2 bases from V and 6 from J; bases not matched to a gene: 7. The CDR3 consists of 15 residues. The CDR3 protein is CASSYSGSSGDTQYF. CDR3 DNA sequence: TGTGCCAGCAGTTACAGCGGGAGTTCCGGGGATACGCAGTATTTT.

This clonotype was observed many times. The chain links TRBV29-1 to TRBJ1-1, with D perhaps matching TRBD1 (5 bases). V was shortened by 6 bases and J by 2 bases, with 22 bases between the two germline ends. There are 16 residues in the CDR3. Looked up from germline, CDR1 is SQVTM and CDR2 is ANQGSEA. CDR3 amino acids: CSVAAGWGMPNTEAFF. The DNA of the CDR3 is TGCAGCGTGGCCGCAGGGTGGGGGATGCCTAACACTGAAGCTTTCTTT.

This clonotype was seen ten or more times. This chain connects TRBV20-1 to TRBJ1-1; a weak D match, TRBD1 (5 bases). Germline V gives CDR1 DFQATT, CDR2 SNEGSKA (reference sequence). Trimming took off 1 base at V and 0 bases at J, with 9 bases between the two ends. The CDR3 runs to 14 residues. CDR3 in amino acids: CSARVEGMNTEAFF. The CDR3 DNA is TGCAGTGCTAGAGTTGAGGGGATGAACACTGAAGCTTTCTTT.

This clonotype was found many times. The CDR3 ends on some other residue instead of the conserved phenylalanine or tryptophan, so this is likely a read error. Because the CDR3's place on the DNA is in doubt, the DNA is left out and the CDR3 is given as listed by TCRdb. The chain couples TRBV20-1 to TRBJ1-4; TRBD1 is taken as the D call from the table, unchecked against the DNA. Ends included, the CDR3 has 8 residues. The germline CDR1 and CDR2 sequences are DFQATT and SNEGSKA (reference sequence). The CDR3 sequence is CSARGSPP.

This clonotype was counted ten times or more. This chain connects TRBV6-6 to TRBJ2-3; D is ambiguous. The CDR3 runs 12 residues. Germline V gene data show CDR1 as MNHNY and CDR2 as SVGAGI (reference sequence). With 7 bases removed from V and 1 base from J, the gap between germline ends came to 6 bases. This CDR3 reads CASIGRTDTQYF. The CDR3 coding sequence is TGTGCCAGCATAGGGCGCACAGATACGCAGTATTTT.

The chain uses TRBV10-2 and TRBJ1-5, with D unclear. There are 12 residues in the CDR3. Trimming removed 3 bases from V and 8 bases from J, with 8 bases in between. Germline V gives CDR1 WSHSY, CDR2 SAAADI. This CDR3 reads CASSDDVEPQHF. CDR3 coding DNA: TGCGCCAGCAGTGACGATGTGGAGCCCCAGCATTTT.

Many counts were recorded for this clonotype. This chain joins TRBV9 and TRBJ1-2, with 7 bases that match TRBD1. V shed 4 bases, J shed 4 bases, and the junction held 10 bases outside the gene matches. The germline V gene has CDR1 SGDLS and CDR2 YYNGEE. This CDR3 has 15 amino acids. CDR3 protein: CASSHQRDSLYGYTF. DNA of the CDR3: TGTGCCAGCAGCCACCAAAGGGACAGCCTCTATGGCTACACCTTC.

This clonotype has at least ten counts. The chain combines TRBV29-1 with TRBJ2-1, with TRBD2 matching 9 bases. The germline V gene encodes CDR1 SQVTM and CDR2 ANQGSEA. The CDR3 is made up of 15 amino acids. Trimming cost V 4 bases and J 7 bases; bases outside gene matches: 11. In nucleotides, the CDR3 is TGCAGCGTTGGCGGGGGGGGCCGAGCGGGGAATGAGCAGTTCTTC. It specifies CSVGGGGRAGNEQFF.

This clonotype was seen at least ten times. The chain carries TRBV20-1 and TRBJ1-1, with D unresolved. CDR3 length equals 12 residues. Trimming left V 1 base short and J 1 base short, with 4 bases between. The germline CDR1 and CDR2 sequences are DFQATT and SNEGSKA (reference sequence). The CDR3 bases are TGCAGTGCTAGAGCGAGGAACACTGAAGCTTTCTTT. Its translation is CSARARNTEAFF.

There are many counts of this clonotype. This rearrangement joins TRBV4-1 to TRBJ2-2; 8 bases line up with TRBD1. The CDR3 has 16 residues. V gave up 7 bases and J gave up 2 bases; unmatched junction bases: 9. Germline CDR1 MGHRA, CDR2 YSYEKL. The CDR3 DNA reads TGCGCCAGCAAGGAGGGACAGGCCTATAACACCGGGGAGCTGTTTTTT. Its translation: CASKEGQAYNTGELFF.

Here the CDR3 reads CSVDTQYF. The CDR3 region has the DNA TGCAGCGTTGATACGCAGTATTTT. This chain joins TRBV29-1 and TRBJ2-3; D gene uncertain. The CDR3 runs to 8 residues. Germline lookup yields CDR1 SQVTM and CDR2 ANQGSEA. V was shortened by 3 bases and J by 8 bases, with 0 bases between the two germline ends.

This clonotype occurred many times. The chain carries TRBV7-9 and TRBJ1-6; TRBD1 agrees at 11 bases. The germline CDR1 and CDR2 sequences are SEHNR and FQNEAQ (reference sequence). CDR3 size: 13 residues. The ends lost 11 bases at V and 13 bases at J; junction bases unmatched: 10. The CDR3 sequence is CAGSGQGATPLHF. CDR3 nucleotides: TGTGCCGGGTCCGGACAGGGGGCTACCCCCCTCCACTTT.

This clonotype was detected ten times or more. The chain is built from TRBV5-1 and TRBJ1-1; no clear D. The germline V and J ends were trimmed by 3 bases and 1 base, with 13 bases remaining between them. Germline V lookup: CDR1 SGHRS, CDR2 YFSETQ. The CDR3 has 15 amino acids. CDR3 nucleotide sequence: TGCGCCAGCAGCTATCAACCCCCCTGGAACACTGAAGCTTTCTTT. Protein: CASSYQPPWNTEAFF. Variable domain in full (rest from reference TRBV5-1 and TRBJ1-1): KAGVTQTPRYLIKTRGQQVTLSCSPISGHRSVSWYQQTPGQGLQFLFEYFSETQRNKGNFPGRFSGRQFSNSRSEMNVSTLELGDSALYLCASSYQPPWNTEAFFGQGTRLTVV.

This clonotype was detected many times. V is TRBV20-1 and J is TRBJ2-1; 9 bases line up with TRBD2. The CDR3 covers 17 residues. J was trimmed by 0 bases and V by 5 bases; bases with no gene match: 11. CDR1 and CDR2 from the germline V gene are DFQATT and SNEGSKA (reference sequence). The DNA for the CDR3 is TGCAGTGCTCTGCGGAGCGGGGGGCTTAGCTCCTACAATGAGCAGTTCTTC. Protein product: CSALRSGGLSSYNEQFF.

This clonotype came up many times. The CDR3 is CARPPGLKEKLFF. CDR3 bases: TGTGCCCGTCCCCCGGGACTAAAAGAAAAACTGTTTTTT. The J gene is TRBJ1-4, the V gene TRBV15, with a possible D match to TRBD1 (5 bases). There are 13 residues in the CDR3. Germline lookup yields CDR1 LNHNV and CDR2 YYDKDF (reference sequence). V shed 11 bases and J shed 8 bases, with 18 bases lying between them.

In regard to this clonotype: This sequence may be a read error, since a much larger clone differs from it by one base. CDR3 amino acids: CASSLGGTYSNQPQHF. Written as DNA, the CDR3 is TGCGCCAGCAGCTTGGGCGGCACTTATAGCAATCAGCCCCAGCATTTT. The chain combines TRBV5-1 with TRBJ1-5, with unresolved D. Germline-derived CDR1 and CDR2 are SGHRS and YFSETQ. Trimming pared 0 bases from V and 0 bases from J, leaving 10 bases between. The CDR3 loop spans 16 amino acids.

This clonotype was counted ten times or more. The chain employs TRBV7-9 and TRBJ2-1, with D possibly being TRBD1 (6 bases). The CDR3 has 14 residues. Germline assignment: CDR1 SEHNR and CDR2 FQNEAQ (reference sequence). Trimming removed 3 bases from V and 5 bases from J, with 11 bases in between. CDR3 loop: CASSLTGTNNEQFF. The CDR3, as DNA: TGTGCCAGCAGCTTGACAGGAACAAACAATGAGCAGTTCTTC.

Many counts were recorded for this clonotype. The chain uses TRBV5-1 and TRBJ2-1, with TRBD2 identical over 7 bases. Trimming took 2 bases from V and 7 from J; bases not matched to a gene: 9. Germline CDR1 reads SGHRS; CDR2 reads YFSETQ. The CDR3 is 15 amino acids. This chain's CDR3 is CASSLNPAGKNEQFF. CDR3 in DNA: TGCGCCAGCAGCTTAAATCCAGCGGGGAAAAATGAGCAGTTCTTC.